The rows below give T cell receptor beta chains drawn from one sample of a study of blood T cells in healthy people across ages. TCRdb re-called the 5' RACE reads with MiXCR, one entry per CDR3 protein. Here the sample spans hundreds of thousands of distinct CDR3 sequences, about 30% being singletons. Sequenced input: blood. The receptors here all came from a woman older than 75 in good health. The CDR3 runs from the conserved cysteine through the conserved F or W. A D gene is named only where the DNA matches it firmly. The size field is filled for only some rows; it gives once, few, many or a size class.

V gene	D gene	clone size	J gene	CDR3 protein	CDR3 DNA
TRBV12-3/TRBV12-4	TRBD1	NA	TRBJ2-1	CASSQDRDSYNEQFF	TGTGCCAGCAGCCAAGACAGGGACTCCTACAATGAGCAGTTCTTC
TRBV10-3	TRBD2	many	TRBJ2-1	CAISESRAGKDYNEQFF	TGTGCCATCAGTGAGTCCCGAGCGGGGAAGGACTACAATGAGCAGTTCTTC
TRBV28	NA	NA	TRBJ1-4	CASRPQVINEKLFF	TGTGCCAGCAGGCCACAGGTTATCAATGAAAAACTGTTTTTT
TRBV10-3	NA	NA	TRBJ1-2	CTISEGGGREGGYTF	TGTACCATCAGTGAAGGAGGTGGCAGGGAGGGCGGCTACACCTTC
TRBV27	TRBD2	many	TRBJ2-5	CASSSTSGGPETQYF	TGTGCCAGCAGTTCGACTAGCGGGGGGCCGGAGACCCAGTACTTC
TRBV28	NA	many	TRBJ2-3	CASSLSVGAGTDTQYF	TGTGCCAGCAGTTTAAGTGTGGGGGCTGGCACAGATACGCAGTATTTT
TRBV12-3/TRBV12-4	NA	NA	TRBJ2-2	CASSFSAGQNTGELFF	TGTGCCAGCAGTTTTTCGGCGGGACAGAACACCGGGGAGCTGTTTTTT
TRBV5-1	NA	few	TRBJ1-4	CASSSVRAGNEKLFF	TGCGCCAGCAGCTCGGTGAGGGCGGGTAATGAAAAACTGTTTTTT
TRBV20-1	TRBD1	many	TRBJ1-2	CSASRDRGYYGYTF	TGCAGTGCTAGCCGGGACAGGGGGTACTATGGCTACACCTTC
TRBV11-2	TRBD2	NA	TRBJ2-4	CASSARPASGGFHNEQYF	TGTGCCAGCAGCGCCCGACCCGCTAGCGGGGGGTTCCACAATGAGCAGTACTTC
TRBV6-5	NA	many	TRBJ2-1	CASSYWQGSSSYNEQFF	TGTGCCAGCAGTTATTGGCAGGGGAGTTCCTCCTACAATGAGCAGTTCTTC
TRBV15	TRBD1	few	TRBJ2-7	CATSRDRQGGSDEQYF	TGTGCCACCAGCAGAGATCGACAGGGGGGGAGCGATGAGCAGTACTTC
TRBV5-6	NA	many	TRBJ2-7	CASSFVGTSSYEQYF	TGTGCCAGCAGCTTTGTGGGTACGAGCTCCTACGAGCAGTACTTC
TRBV6-4	TRBD1	NA	TRBJ1-6	CASRGQAGSYNSPLHF	TGTGCCAGCAGAGGACAGGCCGGCTCCTATAATTCACCCCTCCACTTT
TRBV20-1	TRBD2	few	TRBJ2-7	CSAQTSGGPVTYNEQYF	TGCAGTGCACAGACTAGCGGGGGCCCTGTTACCTACAATGAGCAGTACTTC
TRBV20-1	NA	many	TRBJ2-1	CSARGQTRFNEQFF	TGCAGTGCTAGAGGGCAGACTAGATTCAATGAGCAGTTCTTC
TRBV7-2	NA	NA	TRBJ2-5	CASSLAGGQEQYF	TGTGCCAGCAGCTTAGCGGGGGGGCAAGAGCAGTACTTC
TRBV7-9	NA	NA	TRBJ1-5	CAGSPRRPVRGNQPQHF	TGTGCCGGCAGCCCCCGCCGACCCGTCCGGGGCAATCAGCCCCAGCATTTT
TRBV7-2	NA	many	TRBJ1-2	CASSPRGNSRGYTF	TGTGCCAGCAGCCCACGTGGTAATTCGCGTGGCTACACCTTC
TRBV20-1	NA	NA	TRBJ1-1	CSAEPTGPNTEAFF	TGCAGTGCTGAGCCGACAGGCCCAAACACTGAAGCTTTCTTT
TRBV7-2	NA	NA	TRBJ2-2	CASSSRVGVRNTGELFF	TGTGCCAGCAGCTCGAGGGTTGGGGTTAGGAACACCGGGGAGCTGTTTTTT
TRBV7-3	NA	many	TRBJ1-2	CASSLDGRDHYGYTF	TGTGCCAGCAGCTTAGACGGCCGGGACCACTATGGCTACACCTTC
TRBV20-1	NA	NA	TRBJ1-5	CSAAQGIGNQPQHF	TGCAGTGCTGCGCAGGGCATTGGCAATCAGCCCCAGCATTTT
TRBV6-4	NA	NA	TRBJ1-1	CASSDSLWSGGLNTEAFF	TGTGCCAGCAGTGACAGTTTGTGGTCGGGGGGTTTGAACACTGAAGCTTTCTTT
TRBV20-1	TRBD1	few	TRBJ1-6	CSARDYGTGNSPLHF	TGCAGTGCTAGAGATTACGGGACAGGCAATTCACCCCTCCACTTT
TRBV12-3/TRBV12-4	NA	many	TRBJ2-7	CASSFGALSSYEQYF	TGTGCCAGCAGTTTTGGGGCGCTTAGCTCCTACGAGCAGTACTTC
TRBV15	NA	many	TRBJ2-1	CATSRDRKSGQFF	TGTGCCACCAGCAGAGATCGGAAATCAGGGCAGTTCTTC
TRBV9	TRBD1	NA	TRBJ1-1	CASSVRGQAEAFF	TGTGCCAGCAGCGTCAGGGGGCAAGCTGAAGCTTTCTTT
TRBV18	NA	many	TRBJ2-5	CASSPGTGTETQYF	TGTGCCAGCTCACCCGGGACTGGAACCGAGACCCAGTACTTC
TRBV27	TRBD2	NA	TRBJ2-1	CATLLAGASNEQFF	TGTGCCACCCTACTAGCGGGAGCGTCTAATGAGCAGTTCTTC
TRBV5-6	NA	many	TRBJ2-7	CASSLAGIRSSYEQYF	TGTGCCAGCAGCCTGGCTGGGATCCGGAGCTCCTACGAGCAGTACTTC
TRBV9	NA	few	TRBJ1-1	CASNRDFTMNTEAFF	TGTGCCAGCAACCGGGACTTCACCATGAACACTGAAGCTTTCTTT
TRBV27	NA	many	TRBJ1-2	CASSSTGQYGYTF	TGTGCCAGCAGTTCCACAGGGCAGTATGGCTACACCTTC
TRBV3-1	TRBD2	NA	TRBJ2-1	CASSQENSGGDNEQFF	TGTGCCAGCAGCCAAGAGAATAGCGGGGGGGACAATGAGCAGTTCTTC
TRBV7-6	NA	NA	TRBJ2-1	CASSLQGQWRDTQFF	TGTGCCAGCAGCTTGCAGGGGCAGTGGAGAGATACGCAGTTCTTC
TRBV3-1	TRBD1	many	TRBJ2-1	CASRGQGKIKGNEQFF	TGTGCCAGCAGAGGACAGGGGAAAATTAAGGGGAATGAGCAGTTCTTC
TRBV29-1	NA	NA	TRBJ2-3	CSAKTRAYTDTQYF	TGCAGCGCTAAGACAAGGGCATACACAGATACGCAGTATTTT
TRBV9	TRBD2	NA	TRBJ2-3	CASSAGDSGGAVDTQYF	TGTGCCAGCAGCGCGGGGGATAGCGGGGGGGCCGTGGATACGCAGTATTTT
TRBV6-5	NA	NA	TRBJ2-7	CAIGTSAYEQYF	TGTGCCATCGGGACATCCGCCTACGAGCAGTACTTC
TRBV4-2	TRBD2	NA	TRBJ2-1	CASSPRSGDFYNEQFF	TGTGCCAGCAGCCCCCGTAGCGGGGACTTCTACAATGAGCAGTTCTTC
TRBV5-1	TRBD1	many	TRBJ2-6	CASSGTGTGANVLTF	TGCGCCAGCAGCGGGACAGGGACTGGGGCCAACGTCCTGACTTTC
TRBV15	TRBD1	few	TRBJ1-1	CATSRDGRGQAFF	TGTGCCACCAGCAGAGATGGCAGGGGGCAAGCTTTCTTT
TRBV24-1	TRBD2	NA	TRBJ2-1	CATSESGGAPETEQFF	TGTGCCACCAGTGAAAGCGGGGGGGCCCCGGAGACTGAGCAGTTCTTC
TRBV21-1	NA	few	TRBJ2-5	CASIQRRGKQETQYF	TGTGCCAGCATACAGAGGCGGGGAAAGCAAGAGACCCAGTACTTC
TRBV20-1	NA	many	TRBJ1-2	CSARETRNNYGYTF	TGCAGTGCTAGAGAGACCCGGAATAACTATGGCTACACCTTC
TRBV19	NA	many	TRBJ1-2	CASIPEGVGYGYTF	TGTGCCAGTATCCCCGAGGGGGTAGGGTATGGCTACACCTTC
TRBV5-6	TRBD2	many	TRBJ2-2	CASSSRGGFGTGELFF	TGTGCCAGCAGCTCGCGGGGGGGCTTCGGGACCGGGGAGCTGTTTTTT
TRBV7-8	TRBD1	NA	TRBJ2-6	CASSKQGTSGANVRTF	TGTGCCAGCAGCAAACAGGGGACCTCTGGGGCCAACGTCCGGACTTTC
TRBV20-1	NA	medium-sized	TRBJ1-5	CSANVLGGSNQPQHF	TGCAGTGCGAACGTGTTGGGGGGCAGCAATCAGCCCCAGCATTTT
TRBV24-1	NA	many	TRBJ1-2	CATSDFRGPNYGYTF	TGTGCCACCAGTGATTTTCGGGGGCCTAACTATGGCTACACCTTC
TRBV4-2	TRBD1	NA	TRBJ2-7	CASSQGAGTGYEQYF	TGTGCCAGCAGCCAAGGGGCTGGGACAGGGTACGAGCAGTACTTC
TRBV4-1	NA	NA	TRBJ2-1	CASRQIADSYNEQFF	TGCGCCAGCAGGCAAATAGCGGACTCCTACAATGAGCAGTTCTTC
TRBV7-2	TRBD1	NA	TRBJ1-1	CASSARTGSATEAFF	TGTGCCAGCAGCGCTCGGACAGGGAGTGCCACTGAAGCTTTCTTT
TRBV12-3/TRBV12-4	NA	NA	TRBJ2-2	CASSSGVAGELFF	TGTGCCAGCAGTTCAGGGGTGGCCGGGGAGCTGTTTTTT
TRBV28	NA	many	TRBJ1-5	CASRTNQPQHF	TGTGCCAGCAGAACCAATCAGCCCCAGCATTTT
TRBV4-2	TRBD1	many	TRBJ1-4	CASSPAGGGGGEKLFF	TGTGCCAGCAGCCCCGCAGGGGGGGGAGGAGGCGAAAAACTGTTTTTT
TRBV6-6	TRBD1	NA	TRBJ1-1	CASSPSIRGAEAFF	TGTGCCAGCAGCCCATCAATCAGGGGGGCTGAAGCTTTCTTT
TRBV9	NA	NA	TRBJ2-3	CASSPSVRETDTQYF	TGTGCCAGCAGCCCAAGTGTCAGAGAGACAGATACGCAGTATTTT